This T cell receptor beta chain appears in the sequencing data of a study of cytomegalovirus exposure and HLA in healthy donors. Study-level findings and limits: Reportedly, fewer N-insertions than the roughly 700-donor mean appeared in an Asian-associated ancestry cluster in a later analysis. The classifier reportedly diagnosed cytomegalovirus status with high specificity and sensitivity. The authors judged a highly shared variant cluster likely a sequencing artifact.

PCR employed 60 Vbeta and 13 Jbeta primers. Sequenced by immunoSEQ multiplex PCR; TCRdb stores in-frame clones only, minus some. This sample has around 93,000 clones, with 65% to 90% found just once. Trimming removed 4 bases at V and 0 bases at J, with 11 bases between. This CDR3 has 14 residues. Germline assignment: CDR1 SGHRS and CDR2 YFSETQ. Turning to this clone: The antigen remains unidentified. This CDR3 is also generated by other DNA sequences in the sample.

The clonotype originates from a man aged 25-45 years in good health and CMV-seropositive. The chain combines TRBV5-1 with TRBJ2-7, with D possibly being TRBD1 (6 bases). Sequencing input: PBMCs. The CDR3 sequence: CASSLGAGSYEQYF. DNA for the CDR3: TGCGCCAGCAGCCTGGGGGCCGGCTCCTACGAGCAGTACTTC.